This paragraph covers one T cell receptor (beta chain) sequence. Its antigen is unidentified. V was cut by 4 bases and J by 5 bases, with 4 bases left in between. Germline V gene data show CDR1 as SNHLY and CDR2 as FYNNEI. The CDR3 totals 11 residues. Profiling that covered TCR beta VDJ and CDR3 relied on genomic DNA as its template. TCRdb re-called the reads through MiXCR, storing one row per CDR3 protein. The table lists roughly 51,000 distinct CDR3 sequences, about 73% of them singletons. This record belongs to a study of CD8+CD57+ T cells in acquired aplastic anemia. Study context: The average for DNA from sorted CD4+ and CD8+ cells was approximately 3.2 ug. Some 11 million reads, on average, were obtained for CD4+ cells from healthy donors.

General study findings and limits: Overlap between patients and controls comprised twenty-nine CD8+ CDR3 sequences.

Specimen: sorted CD4+, CD8+, or CD8+CD57+ T cells (not recorded which) from PBMCs. J is TRBJ2-3 and V is TRBV2; D is ambiguous. The receptor was derived from a human donor in good health, serving as a control. The CDR3 loop reads CASSVGDTQYF. CDR3 nucleotide sequence: TGTGCCAGCAGTGTGGGAGATACGCAGTATTTT.